This TCR beta chain originates from a study of identical twins. Study-level points and caveats: Abundant cord blood beta clonotypes carried fewer insertions; memory repertoires showed none. Invariant MAIT and iNKT cells could partly confound zero-insertion analyses. There was more out-of-frame TCR alpha sharing in monozygotic twins than models estimated.

V was shortened by 0 bases and J by 5 bases, with 12 bases between the two germline ends. The CDR3 sequence is 15 residues long. Germline assignment: CDR1 SGHRS and CDR2 YFSETQ. Worth noting for this clonotype: Its antigen is unidentified.

Carrying unique molecular identifiers, the cDNA also gained a universal primer site through template switching. TCRdb re-derived calls from the 5' RACE reads in MiXCR, one entry per CDR3 protein. The table lists more than 1.5 million distinct CDR3 sequences, around a third of them singletons. The clonotype comes from a newborn girl in good health. The sequenced material came from cord blood. The rearrangement joins TRBV5-1 to TRBJ1-5; possible D gene TRBD1, 5 bases. CDR3 DNA: TGCGCCAGCAGCTTGGCAGGGCAGGCCGATCAGCCCCAGCATTTT. Translation gives CASSLAGQADQPQHF. Looking up the rest from reference TRBV5-1 and TRBJ1-5 gives the full variable domain: KAGVTQTPRYLIKTRGQQVTLSCSPISGHRSVSWYQQTPGQGLQFLFEYFSETQRNKGNFPGRFSGRQFSNSRSEMNVSTLELGDSALYLCASSLAGQADQPQHFGDGTRLSIL.